This T cell receptor (beta chain) was captured by sequencing in a study of CD4+ T cells in melanoma. Study-wide results and caveats: Diverse differentiation states were reported for melanoma neoantigen-specific CD4+ T cells. CD8+ T cell, macrophage and B cell function reportedly correlated with neoantigen-specific CD4+ T cells.

For this clone: Its specificity is unknown.

TCRdb keeps only in-frame clones here, not all; method: immunoSEQ multiplex PCR. The table has some 120,000 clones, over 80% seen once. CDR3 length: 14 amino acids. Germline V gene lookup returns CDR1 MNHEY and CDR2 SMNVEV (reference sequence). The V and J ends lost 2 bases and 5 bases, in that order; junction bases with no gene match: 5. The TCR originated in a human donor with melanoma. The sequenced material came from peripheral blood. The gene calls are TRBV27 and TRBJ2-5, with 7 bases matching TRBD1. DNA for the CDR3: TGTGCCAGCAGTTTACAGGGGGAATGGGAGACCCAGTACTTC. Protein: CASSLQGEWETQYF.